What follows is one TCR beta chain and its context. Antigen: not known. CDR3 length equals 14 residues. V lost 6 bases and J 5 bases, leaving 14 bases between the germline ends. CDR1 and CDR2 from the germline V gene are SGHRS and YFSETQ. The data stem from a study of T cell responses to AZD1222 COVID-19 vaccine. Broader study findings: With two AZD1222 doses given, Spike-specific TCR breadth and depth both rose. Among those given AZD1222, only five or six were seropositive at baseline. Targeting of unmutated variant regions was reportedly seen in nearly half of spike-specific TCRs. Clonal diversity may have been underestimated in mostly white British donors.

Some clones are missing from TCRdb's copy, which holds only in-frame ones; the method was immunoSEQ multiplex PCR. The table records 100,000 to 150,000 clones, around 90% of them present only once. This receptor was identified in an adult in good health. The sample consisted of peripheral blood, taken on day 0 of AZD1222 vaccination. The rearrangement joins TRBV5-1 to TRBJ2-2, with D perhaps matching TRBD1 (6 bases). This chain's CDR3 is CASIGQPGTGELFF. CDR3 nucleotides: TGCGCCAGCATCGGACAGCCGGGGACCGGGGAGCTGTTTTTT.